The next 18 T cell receptor beta chains were all read from a single sample in a study of identical twins. TCRdb recomputed calls from the 5' RACE reads with MiXCR, one row per CDR3 protein. The sample has 500,000 or so distinct CDR3 sequences; around 20% are singletons. These data were likewise used in another study, on T cells expressing NK-cell markers.

Sequenced input: CD4+ T cells sorted from blood. The source of these receptors is a woman between 18 and 29 years old in good health.

As DNA, the CDR3 is TGCAGTGTTCCCGCCGGGACTAGCGGGGGGGGCCCCATGTATTTT. This sequence encodes CSVPAGTSGGGPMYF. This chain links TRBV20-1 with TRBJ2-3, with 16 bases that match TRBD2. This CDR3 is built from 15 residues. The germline CDR1 and CDR2 sequences are DFQATT and SNEGSKA (reference sequence). V gave up 7 bases and J gave up 14 bases; unmatched junction bases: 15.

A few counts support this clonotype. V usage is TRBV20-1 and J usage is TRBJ2-1; the D is unclear. Trimming stripped 6 bases from V and 0 bases from J, with 12 bases between. Germline CDR1 DFQATT, CDR2 SNEGSKA (reference sequence). The CDR3 covers 14 residues. In nucleotides, the CDR3 is TGCAGTGCCGCCGTTAGGAGCTCCTACAATGAGCAGTTCTTC. Amino acid sequence: CSAAVRSSYNEQFF.

V is TRBV6-5 and J is TRBJ1-1; a weak D match, TRBD1 (5 bases). Trimming pared 4 bases from V and 3 bases from J, leaving 15 bases between. Germline V gene sequence: CDR1 MNHEY, CDR2 SVGAGI. This CDR3 region has 15 residues. Written as DNA, the CDR3 is TGTGCCAGCAGTTCTAGTTGGGGGACTGACACTGAAGCTTTCTTT. The encoded protein is CASSSSWGTDTEAFF.

This chain links TRBV9 with TRBJ2-5; 8 bases align to TRBD2. The CDR3 is 14 residues long. With V trimmed by 7 bases and J by 2 bases, 7 bases remained unmatched. Germline CDR1 reads SGDLS; CDR2 reads YYNGEE. CDR3 residues: CASALTSAQETQYF. The DNA of the CDR3 is TGTGCCAGCGCCTTGACTAGCGCTCAAGAGACCCAGTACTTC. Full variable domain (rest looked up from reference TRBV9 and TRBJ2-5): DSGVTQTPKHLITATGQRVTLRCSPRSGDLSVYWYQQSLDQGLQFLIQYYNGEERAKGNILERFSAQQFPDLHSELNLSSLELGDSALYFCASALTSAQETQYFGPGTRLLVL.

Only a few counts were recorded for this clonotype. The rearrangement joins TRBV5-5 to TRBJ2-7; TRBD2 might be the D (6 bases). V dropped 4 bases and J dropped 5 bases, with 19 bases sitting between them. The length of the CDR3 is 15 residues. The germline gives CDR1 SGHKS, CDR2 YYEKEE (reference sequence). The CDR3, as DNA: TGTGCCAGCAGCCCGGTGGGAGGTACGGCCCACGAGCAGTACTTC. Translated: CASSPVGGTAHEQYF.

The chain employs TRBV20-1 and TRBJ1-5; possibly TRBD1 for D (5 bases). Germline CDR1 reads DFQATT; CDR2 reads SNEGSKA (reference sequence). This CDR3 region has 14 residues. Between the trimmed V and J ends, which lost 5 bases and 2 bases, there was a span of 13 bases. The DNA for the CDR3 is TGCAGTGCTTCCGGGGGTAGCGGCAATCAGCCCCAGCATTTT. Protein sequence: CSASGGSGNQPQHF.

This clonotype was counted a few times. The chain has TRBV7-6 and TRBJ1-3; 7 bases are a match to TRBD1. The V gene's germline CDR1 is SGHVS and CDR2 FNYEAQ. There are 15 residues in the CDR3. V was clipped by 4 bases and J by 0 bases; unmatched bases: 3. CDR3 residues: CASSSGQLSGNTIYF. CDR3 nucleotides: TGTGCCAGCAGCTCGGGACAGCTCTCTGGAAACACCATATATTTT. Full variable domain (missing parts from reference TRBV7-6 and TRBJ1-3): GAGVSQSPRYKVTKRGQDVALRCDPISGHVSLYWYRQALGQGPEFLTYFNYEAQQDKSGLPNDRFSAERPEGSISTLTIQRTEQRDSAMYRCASSSGQLSGNTIYFGEGSWLTVV.

A few counts support this clonotype. The V gene is TRBV20-1, the J gene TRBJ2-1; the match to TRBD2 covers 10 bases. The trim removed 3 bases at V and 3 bases at J, leaving 5 bases unmatched. The CDR3 has 15 amino acids. Germline V gene data show CDR1 as DFQATT and CDR2 as SNEGSKA (reference sequence). The CDR3 DNA sequence: TGCAGTGCTAGGCCTAGCGGGGGTTACTACAATGAGCAGTTCTTC. Protein sequence: CSARPSGGYYNEQFF.

This clonotype was counted many times. The chain joins TRBV29-1 to TRBJ2-1; no reliable D call. The germline V gene encodes CDR1 SQVTM and CDR2 ANQGSEA. Between the trimmed V and J ends, which lost 4 bases and 2 bases, there was a span of 6 bases. The CDR3 contains 12 residues. The CDR3 spells CSVAETYNEQFF. The CDR3 DNA sequence: TGCAGCGTTGCGGAGACCTACAATGAGCAGTTCTTC.

In this sample, this clonotype turned up a few times. The chain combines TRBV12-3 or TRBV12-4 with TRBJ1-5; TRBD1 agrees at 7 bases. With 6 bases clipped from V and 6 bases from J, the junction kept 5 bases outside the gene matches. This CDR3 has 13 amino acids. This CDR3 is CASRRGPGQPQHF. CDR3 DNA: TGTGCCAGCAGAAGGGGGCCGGGTCAGCCCCAGCATTTT.

Only a few counts were recorded for this clonotype. V is TRBV5-1 and J is TRBJ1-1, with TRBD1 identical over 8 bases. V dropped 2 bases and J dropped 5; count of bases not matched to a gene: 8. Germline-derived CDR1 and CDR2 are SGHRS and YFSETQ. The CDR3 consists of 15 residues. The CDR3 DNA follows: TGCGCCAGCAGCTTCCGGACAGGGACGGAGACTGAAGCTTTCTTT. As protein: CASSFRTGTETEAFF.

In this sample, this clonotype turned up a few times. The chain links TRBV6-2 or TRBV6-3 to TRBJ2-5, with 11 bases that match TRBD2. The CDR3 covers 15 residues. Germline V gives CDR1 MNHEY, CDR2 SVGEGT. Trimming cost V 6 bases and J 5 bases; bases outside gene matches: 8. CDR3 sequence (DNA): TGTGCCAGCAGCTTAGCGGGAGGGCCGGGCGAGACCCAGTACTTC. It yields the protein CASSLAGGPGETQYF.

The chain uses TRBV5-1 and TRBJ1-1, with TRBD1 matching 7 bases. This CDR3 has 16 residues. Germline V gives CDR1 SGHRS, CDR2 YFSETQ. The J segment lost 4 bases and the V segment lost 1 base, leaving 10 bases of the junction unmatched. The CDR3 DNA sequence: TGCGCCAGCAGCTTGAATACAGGGGTCTCGGGCACTGAAGCTTTCTTT. Translating gives CASSLNTGVSGTEAFF.

The J gene is TRBJ1-1, the V gene TRBV20-1; TRBD1 matches at 8 bases. The CDR3 is 16 amino acids. The germline gives CDR1 DFQATT, CDR2 SNEGSKA (reference sequence). With V trimmed by 3 bases and J by 1 base, 10 bases remained unmatched. The CDR3 DNA follows: TGCAGTGCTAGGAACTTTCGGACAGGGAGGAACACTGAAGCTTTCTTT. The encoded protein is CSARNFRTGRNTEAFF.

The chain couples TRBV7-6 to TRBJ2-6; D perhaps matches TRBD1 (6 bases). Trimming took off 8 bases at V and 0 bases at J, with 11 bases between the two ends. Germline V gene sequence: CDR1 SGHVS, CDR2 FNYEAQ. The CDR3 covers 15 residues. The CDR3 DNA reads as TGTGCCAGCGGCCGGACAGCCTCTGGGGCCAACGTCCTGACTTTC. It is translated as CASGRTASGANVLTF.

The V call is TRBV15, the J call TRBJ2-7, with D hard to call. In germline, CDR1 is LNHNV, CDR2 YYDKDF (reference sequence). Trimming stripped 8 bases from V and 0 bases from J, with 17 bases between. This CDR3 is built from 15 residues. The DNA for the CDR3 is TGTGCCACCTCCCAAGGGCGCACGGGCTCCTACGAGCAGTACTTC. Encoded protein: CATSQGRTGSYEQYF.

This clonotype was seen a handful of times. The V call is TRBV10-3, the J call TRBJ2-3; TRBD1 or TRBD2 may be the D gene (5 bases each). The CDR3 consists of 13 residues. The germline CDR1 and CDR2 sequences are ENHRY and SYGVKD. Trimming took off 8 bases at V and 4 bases at J, with 13 bases between the two ends. CDR3 DNA sequence: TGTGCCATCGCTAGCCGGGGCCCAGATACGCAGTATTTT. It translates to CAIASRGPDTQYF.

This clonotype has ten or more counts. V usage is TRBV3-1 and J usage is TRBJ2-7; D perhaps matches TRBD2 (7 bases). Trimming shortened V by 2 bases and J by 0 bases, and 14 bases separated the two germline ends. The germline gives CDR1 LGHDT, CDR2 YNNKEL (reference sequence). CDR3 length: 16 amino acids. DNA of the CDR3: TGTGCCAGCAGCCAATACGGGGGCGGGAGCTCCTACGAGCAGTACTTC. Protein sequence: CASSQYGGGSSYEQYF.